The 8 T cell receptor beta chains below all came from one sample that was sequenced in a study of cytomegalovirus exposure and HLA in healthy donors. This PCR relied on a set of 60 Vbeta primers and 13 Jbeta primers. Sequenced by immunoSEQ multiplex PCR; TCRdb stores in-frame clones only, minus some. The sample records about 110,000 clones, 60% to 75% being singletons. The specimen sequenced was PBMCs. The receptor source for this set is a male donor in good health and CMV-seropositive.

This clone showed up just a few times. The chain carries TRBV4-3 and TRBJ1-3, with D perhaps TRBD1 (5 bases). V was clipped by 0 bases and J by 3 bases, with 12 bases between them. CDR1 and CDR2 (germline): LGHNA, YSLEER. This CDR3 is 16 amino acids long. The CDR3 DNA follows: TGCGCCAGCAGCCAAGATCCGCGCAGGGTTGGAAACACCATATATTTT. Translation: CASSQDPRRVGNTIYF.

This clone was seen just once. This sequence joins TRBV5-4 and TRBJ2-5; 10 nucleotides line up with TRBD2. CDR3 length: 14 amino acids. With V trimmed by 4 bases and J by 3 bases, 3 bases remained unmatched. From germline, CDR1 is SGHNT and CDR2 YYREEE (reference sequence). CDR3 in amino acids: CASSRTSGEETQYF. CDR3 nucleotides: TGTGCCAGCAGCAGAACTAGCGGGGAAGAGACCCAGTACTTC. The full variable domain, with the rest looked up from reference TRBV5-4 and TRBJ2-5, is ETGVTQSPTHLIKTRGQQVTLRCSSQSGHNTVSWYQQALGQGPQFIFQYYREEENGRGNFPPRFSGLQFPNYSSELNVNALELDDSALYLCASSRTSGEETQYFGPGTRLLVL.

The chain joins TRBV9 to TRBJ2-7; D is possibly TRBD1 (6 bases). The CDR3 runs to 16 residues. Germline values: CDR1 SGDLS, CDR2 YYNGEE. V dropped 4 bases and J dropped 5 bases, with 22 bases sitting between them. As DNA, the CDR3 is TGTGCCAGCAGCCTTCTCAGCGGCAGGGGTCTCCACGAGCAGTACTTC. It encodes CASSLLSGRGLHEQYF.

This chain uses TRBV29-1 with TRBJ2-7; D is undetermined. Trimming stripped 4 bases from V and 1 base from J, with 5 bases between. In germline, CDR1 is SQVTM, CDR2 ANQGSEA. The CDR3 totals 11 residues. CDR3 protein: CSVAQSYEQYF. CDR3 sequence (DNA): TGCAGCGTTGCACAGTCCTACGAGCAGTACTTC.

The CDR3 loop is CASSIRETGPTEAFF. CDR3 nucleotide sequence: TGTGCCAGTAGTATAAGGGAGACAGGGCCCACTGAAGCTTTCTTT. The J gene is TRBJ1-1, the V gene TRBV19; 7 nucleotides line up with TRBD1. The CDR3 consists of 15 residues. Germline assignment: CDR1 LNHDA and CDR2 SQIVND (reference sequence). Losses at the gene ends were 2 bases for V and 4 bases for J; bases not matched to a gene: 7.

The CDR3 DNA sequence: TGCAGCGTTGGTGGGAGTGGGAGGGCCAATGAGCAGTTCTTC. It yields the protein CSVGGSGRANEQFF. This chain joins TRBV29-1 and TRBJ2-1; TRBD2 aligns across 7 bases. CDR3 length: 14 amino acids. Trimming took 4 bases from V and 6 from J; bases not matched to a gene: 9. From germline, CDR1 is SQVTM and CDR2 ANQGSEA.

This clone was found a few times. This sequence joins TRBV6-5 and TRBJ2-7; 7 bases match TRBD2. The V and J ends lost 1 base and 7 bases, in that order; junction bases with no gene match: 1. The CDR3 is made up of 12 amino acids. From germline, CDR1 is MNHEY and CDR2 SVGAGI. The CDR3 protein is CASSYYSGEQYF. The CDR3 bases are TGTGCCAGCAGTTACTATAGCGGGGAGCAGTACTTC.

The CDR3 region is CASSTWLAGVSTDTQYF. The CDR3 DNA reads as TGTGCCAGTAGTACCTGGCTAGCGGGGGTTAGCACAGATACGCAGTATTTT. The chain couples TRBV19 to TRBJ2-3, with 10 bases lining up with TRBD2. The CDR3 consists of 17 residues. Germline V gene lookup returns CDR1 LNHDA and CDR2 SQIVND (reference sequence). The V gene end was trimmed by 4 bases and the J gene end by 0 bases; junction bases not matched to a gene: 7.